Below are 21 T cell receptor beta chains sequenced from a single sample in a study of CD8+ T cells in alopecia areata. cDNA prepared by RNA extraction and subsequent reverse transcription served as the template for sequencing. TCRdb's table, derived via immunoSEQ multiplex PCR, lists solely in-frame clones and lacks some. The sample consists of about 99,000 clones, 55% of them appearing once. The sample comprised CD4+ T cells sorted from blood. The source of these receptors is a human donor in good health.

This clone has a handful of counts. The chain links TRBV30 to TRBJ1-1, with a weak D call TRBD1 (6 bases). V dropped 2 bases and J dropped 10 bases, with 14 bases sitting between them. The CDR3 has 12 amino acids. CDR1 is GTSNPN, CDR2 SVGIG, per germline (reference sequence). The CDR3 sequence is CAWSLAGEGAFF. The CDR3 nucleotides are TGTGCCTGGAGTCTGGCAGGGGAGGGAGCTTTCTTT.

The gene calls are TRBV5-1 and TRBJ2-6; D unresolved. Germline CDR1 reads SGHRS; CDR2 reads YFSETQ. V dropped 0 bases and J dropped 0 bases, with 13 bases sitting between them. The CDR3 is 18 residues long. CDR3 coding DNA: TGCGCCAGCAGCTTGGAAGGGTCGGGCGCCTCTGGGGCCAACGTCCTGACTTTC. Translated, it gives CASSLEGSGASGANVLTF.

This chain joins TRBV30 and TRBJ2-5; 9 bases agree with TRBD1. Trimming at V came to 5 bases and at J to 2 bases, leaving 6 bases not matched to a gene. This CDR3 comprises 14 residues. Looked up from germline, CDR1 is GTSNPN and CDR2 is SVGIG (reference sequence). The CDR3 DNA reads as TGTGCCTGGGGACCGGGACAGGGTCAAGAGACCCAGTACTTC. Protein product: CAWGPGQGQETQYF.

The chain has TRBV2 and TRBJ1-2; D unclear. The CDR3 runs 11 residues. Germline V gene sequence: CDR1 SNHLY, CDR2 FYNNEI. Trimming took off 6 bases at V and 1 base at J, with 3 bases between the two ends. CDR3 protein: CASRDNYGYTF. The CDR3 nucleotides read TGTGCCAGCAGGGATAACTATGGCTACACCTTC.

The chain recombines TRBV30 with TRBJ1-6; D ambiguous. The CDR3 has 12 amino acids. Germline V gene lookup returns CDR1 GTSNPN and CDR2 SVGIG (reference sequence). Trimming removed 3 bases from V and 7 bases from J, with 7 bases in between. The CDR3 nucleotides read TGTGCCTGGAGGGGAGTAAATTCACCCCTCCACTTT. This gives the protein CAWRGVNSPLHF.

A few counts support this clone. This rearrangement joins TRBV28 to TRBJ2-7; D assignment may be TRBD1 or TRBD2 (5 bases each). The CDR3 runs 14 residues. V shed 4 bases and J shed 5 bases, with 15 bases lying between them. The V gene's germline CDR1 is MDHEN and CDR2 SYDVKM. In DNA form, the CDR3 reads TGTGCCAGCAGTTCTGGTCAGGGACGCGACGAGCAGTACTTC. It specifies CASSSGQGRDEQYF.

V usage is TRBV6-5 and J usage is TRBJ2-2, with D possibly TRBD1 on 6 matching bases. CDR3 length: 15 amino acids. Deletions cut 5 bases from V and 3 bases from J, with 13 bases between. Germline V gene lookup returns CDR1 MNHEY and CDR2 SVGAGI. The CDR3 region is CASSLAGQYTGELFF. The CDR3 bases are TGTGCCAGCAGTCTCGCAGGACAGTACACCGGGGAGCTGTTTTTT.

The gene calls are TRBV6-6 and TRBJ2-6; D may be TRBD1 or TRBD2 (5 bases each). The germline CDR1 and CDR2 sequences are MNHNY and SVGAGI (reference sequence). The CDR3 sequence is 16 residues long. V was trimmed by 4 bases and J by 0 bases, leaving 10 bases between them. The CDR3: CASSFQGPSGANVLTF. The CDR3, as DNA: TGTGCCAGCAGTTTCCAGGGACCCTCTGGGGCCAACGTCCTGACTTTC.

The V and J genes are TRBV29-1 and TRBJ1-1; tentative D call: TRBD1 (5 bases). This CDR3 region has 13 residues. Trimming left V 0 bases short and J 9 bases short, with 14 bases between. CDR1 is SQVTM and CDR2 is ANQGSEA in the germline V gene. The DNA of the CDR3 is TGCAGCGTTGAAGATTCCCAGGGAGGGAAAGCTTTCTTT. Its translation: CSVEDSQGGKAFF.

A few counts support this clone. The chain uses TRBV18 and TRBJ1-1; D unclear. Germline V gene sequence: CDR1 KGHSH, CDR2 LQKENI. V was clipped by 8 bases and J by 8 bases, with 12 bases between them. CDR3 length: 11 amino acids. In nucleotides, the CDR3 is TGTGCCAGCGGGAGTCCCCGGGAAGCTTTCTTT. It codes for CASGSPREAFF.

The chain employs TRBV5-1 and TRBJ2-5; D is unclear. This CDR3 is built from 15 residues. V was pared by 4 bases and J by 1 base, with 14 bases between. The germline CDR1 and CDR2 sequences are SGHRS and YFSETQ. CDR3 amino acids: CASSPWPSSQETQYF. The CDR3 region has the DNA TGCGCCAGCAGCCCCTGGCCTAGTTCCCAAGAGACCCAGTACTTC.

CDR3 protein: CASSPPTGTGYTF. The DNA of the CDR3 is TGTGCCAGCTCACCTCCGACAGGGACTGGCTACACCTTC. The rearrangement joins TRBV18 to TRBJ1-2; TRBD1 agrees at 7 bases. Losses at the gene ends were 3 bases for V and 7 bases for J; bases not matched to a gene: 5. Germline assignment: CDR1 KGHSH and CDR2 LQKENI. The CDR3 runs 13 residues.

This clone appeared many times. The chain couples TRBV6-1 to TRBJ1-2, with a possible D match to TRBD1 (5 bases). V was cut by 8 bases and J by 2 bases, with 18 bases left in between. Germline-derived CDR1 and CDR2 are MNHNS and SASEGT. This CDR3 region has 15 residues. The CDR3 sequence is CASAPTSGGNYGYTF. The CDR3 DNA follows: TGTGCCAGCGCCCCAACTTCGGGGGGGAACTATGGCTACACCTTC.

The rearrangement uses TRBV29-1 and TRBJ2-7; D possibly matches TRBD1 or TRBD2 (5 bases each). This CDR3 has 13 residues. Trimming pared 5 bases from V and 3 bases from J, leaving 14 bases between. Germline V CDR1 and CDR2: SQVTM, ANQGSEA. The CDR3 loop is CSVRRDGSYEQYF. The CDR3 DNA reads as TGCAGCGTTCGTAGGGACGGCAGCTACGAGCAGTACTTC.

The chain's CDR3 is CASSELRVGNEQFF. The CDR3 DNA reads TGTGCCAGCAGCGAGCTACGGGTGGGCAATGAGCAGTTCTTC. The gene calls are TRBV2 and TRBJ2-1; D remains unclear. The V end lost 6 bases, the J end lost 6 bases, and 15 bases lay between the germline ends. The CDR3 spans 14 residues. Germline CDR1 is SNHLY and CDR2 is FYNNEI.

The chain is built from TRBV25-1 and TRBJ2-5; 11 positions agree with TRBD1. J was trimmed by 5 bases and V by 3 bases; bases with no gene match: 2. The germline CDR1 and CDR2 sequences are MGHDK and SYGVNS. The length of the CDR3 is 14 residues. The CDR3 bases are TGTGCCAGCAGTGAGGGGACAGGGGGTGAGACCCAGTACTTC. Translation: CASSEGTGGETQYF.

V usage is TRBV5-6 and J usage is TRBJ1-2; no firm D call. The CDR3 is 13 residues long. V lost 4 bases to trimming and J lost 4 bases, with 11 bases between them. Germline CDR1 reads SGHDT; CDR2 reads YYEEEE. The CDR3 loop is CASSPELGYGYTF. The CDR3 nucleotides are TGTGCCAGCAGCCCGGAGTTGGGCTATGGCTACACCTTC.

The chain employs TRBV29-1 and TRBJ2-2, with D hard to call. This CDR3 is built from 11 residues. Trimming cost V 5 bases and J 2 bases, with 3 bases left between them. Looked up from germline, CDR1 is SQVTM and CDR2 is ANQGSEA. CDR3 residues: CSVLNTGELFF. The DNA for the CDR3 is TGCAGCGTTCTAAACACCGGGGAGCTGTTTTTT.

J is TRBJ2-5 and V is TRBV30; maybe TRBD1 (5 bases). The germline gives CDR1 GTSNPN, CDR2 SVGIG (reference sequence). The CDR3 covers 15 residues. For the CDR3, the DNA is TGTTCCATGAAACCCGGGCAGGGAAATCAAGAGACCCAGTACTTC. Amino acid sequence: CSMKPGQGNQETQYF.

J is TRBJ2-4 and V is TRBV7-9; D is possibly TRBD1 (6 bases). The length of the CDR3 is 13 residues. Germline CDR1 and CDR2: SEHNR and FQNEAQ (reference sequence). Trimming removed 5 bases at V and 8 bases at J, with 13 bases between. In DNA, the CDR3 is TGTGCCAGCAGCCCTACAGGGATAGACATTCAGTACTTC. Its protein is CASSPTGIDIQYF. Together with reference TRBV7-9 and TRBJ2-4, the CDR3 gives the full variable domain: DTGVSQNPRHKITKRGQNVTFRCDPISEHNRLYWYRQTLGQGPEFLTYFQNEAQLEKSRLLSDRFSAERPKGSFSTLEIQRTEQGDSAMYLCASSPTGIDIQYFGAGTRLSVL.

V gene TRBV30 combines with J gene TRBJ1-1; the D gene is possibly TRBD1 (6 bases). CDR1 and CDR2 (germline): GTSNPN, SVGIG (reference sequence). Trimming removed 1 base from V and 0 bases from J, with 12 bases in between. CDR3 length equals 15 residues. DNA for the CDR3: TGTGCCTGGAGTGCGACAGGTATGATGAACACTGAAGCTTTCTTT. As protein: CAWSATGMMNTEAFF. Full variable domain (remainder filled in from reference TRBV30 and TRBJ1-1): SQTIHQWPATLVQPVGSPLSLECTVEGTSNPNLYWYRQAAGRGLQLLFYSVGIGQISSEVPQNLSASRPQDRQFILSSKKLLLSDSGFYLCAWSATGMMNTEAFFGQGTRLTVV.